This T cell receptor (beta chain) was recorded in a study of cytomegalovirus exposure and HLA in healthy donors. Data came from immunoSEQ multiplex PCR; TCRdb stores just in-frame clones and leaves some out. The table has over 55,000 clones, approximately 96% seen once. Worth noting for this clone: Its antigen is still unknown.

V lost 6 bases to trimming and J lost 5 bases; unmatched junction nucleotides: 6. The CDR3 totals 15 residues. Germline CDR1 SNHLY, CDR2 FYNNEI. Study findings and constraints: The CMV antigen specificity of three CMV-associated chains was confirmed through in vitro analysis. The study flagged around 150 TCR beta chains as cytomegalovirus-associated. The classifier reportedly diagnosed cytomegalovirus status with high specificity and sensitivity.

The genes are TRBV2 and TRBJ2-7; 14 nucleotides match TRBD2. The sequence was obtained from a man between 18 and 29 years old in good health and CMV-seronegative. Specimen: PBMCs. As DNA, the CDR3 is TGTGCCAGCAGGAAACAGGGACTAGCGGGGGACGAGCAGTACTTC. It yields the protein CASRKQGLAGDEQYF.